Below, 24 T cell receptor beta chains from the same sample are listed, as sequenced in a study of blood T cell repertoires in COVID-19. Assay: immunoSEQ multiplex PCR; the TCRdb copy retains only in-frame clones and omits some. The data contain roughly 230,000 clones, roughly 89% of them singletons. Sequencing was performed on peripheral blood. Receptors originate from an older woman with COVID-19, enrolled during active disease.

CDR3 sequence (DNA): TGTGCCAGCTCACTATTAAGGGGACAGGAGTATGGCTACACCTTC. This encodes CASSLLRGQEYGYTF. The gene calls are TRBV18 and TRBJ1-2; TRBD1 aligns across 8 bases. CDR1 and CDR2 (germline): KGHSH, LQKENI. The CDR3 covers 15 residues. Trimming cost V 4 bases and J 5 bases; bases outside gene matches: 9.

This rearrangement joins TRBV6-1 to TRBJ1-4; D possibly corresponds to TRBD1 (5 bases). Trimming took 7 bases from V and 7 from J, leaving 19 bases between them. The CDR3 has 15 amino acids. CDR1 and CDR2 from the germline V gene are MNHNS and SASEGT. CDR3 sequence reads: CASTDWGQGLEKLFF. CDR3 DNA: TGTGCCAGCACCGATTGGGGTCAGGGCCTTGAAAAACTGTTTTTT.

This sequence joins TRBV27 and TRBJ1-2; D unresolved. Trimming took 6 bases from V and 8 from J, leaving 13 bases between them. In germline, CDR1 is MNHEY, CDR2 SMNVEV (reference sequence). The CDR3 length is 12 residues. CDR3: CASRFAGGGYTF. CDR3 nucleotide sequence: TGTGCCAGCAGATTTGCGGGAGGGGGCTACACCTTC.

This clone was observed a single time. V usage is TRBV4-3 and J usage is TRBJ1-1; D remains unclear. Germline values: CDR1 LGHNA, CDR2 YSLEER. The CDR3 is 15 amino acids. The V end lost 0 bases, the J end lost 7 bases, and 15 bases lay between the germline ends. DNA for the CDR3: TGCGCCAGCAGCCAAGATCGGGGTGCGTACAGTGAAGCTTTCTTT. Translation gives CASSQDRGAYSEAFF.

The chain employs TRBV7-9 and TRBJ2-3, with 11 bases fitting TRBD2. Unmatched junction bases numbered 7, after V lost 3 bases and J lost 2 bases. Germline CDR1 and CDR2: SEHNR and FQNEAQ (reference sequence). This CDR3 spans 17 amino acids. The CDR3 spells CASSFPSGGPDTDTQYF. CDR3 nucleotide sequence: TGTGCCAGCAGCTTCCCTAGCGGGGGGCCAGACACAGATACGCAGTATTTT.

V and J are TRBV7-9 and TRBJ2-2; TRBD2 matches at 8 bases. Germline V gives CDR1 SEHNR, CDR2 FQNEAQ (reference sequence). This CDR3 is 15 amino acids long. Trimming at V came to 4 bases and at J to 5 bases, leaving 6 bases not matched to a gene. The CDR3 region is CASSSRGGRTGELFF. CDR3 nucleotide sequence: TGTGCCAGCAGCTCCCGGGGGGGTCGGACCGGGGAGCTGTTTTTT. The full variable domain, with the rest looked up from reference TRBV7-9 and TRBJ2-2, is DTGVSQNPRHKITKRGQNVTFRCDPISEHNRLYWYRQTLGQGPEFLTYFQNEAQLEKSRLLSDRFSAERPKGSFSTLEIQRTEQGDSAMYLCASSSRGGRTGELFFGEGSRLTVL.

The chain combines TRBV5-5 with TRBJ1-2; D possibly corresponds to TRBD1 (6 bases). Germline CDR1 SGHKS, CDR2 YYEKEE (reference sequence). The ends were cut back, 0 bases at V and 7 bases at J, with 16 bases in the middle. The CDR3 length is 15 residues. In DNA form, the CDR3 reads TGTGCCAGCAGCTTGGAAGGGGGGGCGGTCTCTGGCTACACCTTC. Protein sequence: CASSLEGGAVSGYTF. Filled out from reference TRBV5-5 and TRBJ1-2, the complete variable domain reads DAGVTQSPTHLIKTRGQQVTLRCSPISGHKSVSWYQQVLGQGPQFIFQYYEKEERGRGNFPDRFSARQFPNYSSELNVNALLLGDSALYLCASSLEGGAVSGYTFGSGTRLTVV.

This clone occurred once. This chain links TRBV21-1 with TRBJ1-2; the table names TRBD1, a call not compared with the DNA. TRBV21-1 is labeled a pseudogene. The CDR3 is 15 residues long. The CDR3 DNA reads as TGTGCCAGCAGCAAAGCTAGAGCAGGGGGCTATGGCTACACCTTC. This gives the protein CASSKARAGGYGYTF.

The V call is TRBV7-3, the J call TRBJ2-7; 8 nucleotides line up with TRBD1. With 3 bases clipped from V and 2 bases from J, the junction kept 6 bases outside the gene matches. The V gene's germline CDR1 is SGHTA and CDR2 FQGTGA. The length of the CDR3 is 15 residues. The CDR3 nucleotides are TGTGCCAGCAGCTTCTCGGGACAGGCCGCCTACGAGCAGTACTTC. Its protein is CASSFSGQAAYEQYF.

This chain uses TRBV19 with TRBJ1-4, with a weak D call TRBD1 (6 bases). The CDR3 runs 16 residues. Germline loops: CDR1 LNHDA, CDR2 SQIVND (reference sequence). Trimming shortened V by 5 bases and J by 5 bases, and 18 bases separated the two germline ends. This CDR3 is CASSDGGGGQNEKLFF. In DNA form, the CDR3 reads TGTGCCAGTAGTGACGGAGGGGGAGGGCAAAATGAAAAACTGTTTTTT. The whole variable domain, remainder taken from reference TRBV19 and TRBJ1-4, is DGGITQSPKYLFRKEGQNVTLSCEQNLNHDAMYWYRQDPGQGLRLIYYSQIVNDFQKGDIAEGYSVSREKKESFPLTVTSAQKNPTAFYLCASSDGGGGQNEKLFFGSGTQLSVL.

The J gene is TRBJ2-1, the V gene TRBV9; 9 nucleotides match TRBD2. This CDR3 spans 17 amino acids. The trim removed 4 bases at V and 2 bases at J, leaving 10 bases unmatched. Looked up from germline, CDR1 is SGDLS and CDR2 is YYNGEE. This CDR3 is CASSYSTGTSPYNEQFF. CDR3 bases: TGTGCCAGCAGCTACTCGACCGGGACTAGCCCCTACAATGAGCAGTTCTTC.

The chain joins TRBV27 to TRBJ2-7, with 8 bases that match TRBD2. The CDR3 spans 14 residues. With V trimmed by 6 bases and J by 4 bases, 8 bases remained unmatched. Germline V gives CDR1 MNHEY, CDR2 SMNVEV (reference sequence). The chain's CDR3 is CASRTSGGEYEQYF. CDR3 in DNA: TGTGCCAGCAGGACGAGCGGGGGCGAGTACGAGCAGTACTTC.

The J gene is TRBJ2-7, the V gene TRBV5-4; 8 bases agree with TRBD1. The trim removed 3 bases at V and 5 bases at J, leaving 10 bases unmatched. There are 15 residues in the CDR3. Germline V gene data show CDR1 as SGHNT and CDR2 as YYREEE (reference sequence). The CDR3 DNA is TGTGCCAGCAGCTCTTCGGACAGGGAATTTGACGAGCAGTACTTC. As protein: CASSSSDREFDEQYF.

The chain carries TRBV12-5 and TRBJ2-2; D is uncertain. Looked up from germline, CDR1 is LGHNT and CDR2 is FRNRAP. CDR3 size: 15 residues. V gave up 1 base and J gave up 4 bases, with 10 bases separating them. The CDR3 region has the DNA TGTGCTAGTGGTTTGGATGACGGAGCCACCGGGGAGCTGTTTTTT. This encodes CASGLDDGATGELFF.

This chain joins TRBV27 and TRBJ1-1, with D perhaps TRBD1 (5 bases). With 2 bases removed from V and 0 bases from J, the gap between germline ends came to 10 bases. Germline-derived CDR1 and CDR2 are MNHEY and SMNVEV (reference sequence). The CDR3 has 15 amino acids. The CDR3 region has the DNA TGTGCCAGCAGTTTAACCGACAGTCTGAACACTGAAGCTTTCTTT. This codes for CASSLTDSLNTEAFF.

This clone was detected only once. The chain joins TRBV12-3 or TRBV12-4 to TRBJ1-5; 7 bases line up with TRBD1. Unmatched junction bases numbered 7, after V lost 5 bases and J lost 9 bases. CDR3 length: 13 amino acids. CDR3 in DNA: TGTGCCAGCAGTCGACAGGGATCGCGGCCCCAGCATTTT. It is translated as CASSRQGSRPQHF.

There are a few counts of this clone. The V gene is TRBV6-5, the J gene TRBJ1-2; tentatively, D is TRBD1 (5 bases). Trimming pared 6 bases from V and 0 bases from J, leaving 11 bases between. Germline lookup yields CDR1 MNHEY and CDR2 SVGAGI. The CDR3 has 14 residues. The CDR3 nucleotides are TGTGCCAGCAGCTTTGAGGACACTAACTATGGCTACACCTTC. Translating gives CASSFEDTNYGYTF.

As to this clone: The junction and the germline gene differ at one end; a read error may be behind it. The genes are TRBV2 and TRBJ1-1, with 8 bases that match TRBD1. This CDR3 contains 13 residues. Germline V lookup: CDR1 SNHLY, CDR2 FYNNEI. The CDR3, as DNA: TGTGCCAGCAGTGAAGCGGGTGACAGGGGAGGGTGGTTT. Translation gives CASSEAGDRGGWF.

The chain recombines TRBV10-3 with TRBJ2-2; unclear D gene. V gave up 5 bases and J gave up 2 bases, with 9 bases separating them. The CDR3 contains 14 residues. Germline-derived CDR1 and CDR2 are ENHRY and SYGVKD. DNA for the CDR3: TGTGCCATCAGTCCTCGAGAAAACACCGGGGAGCTGTTTTTT. Amino acid sequence: CAISPRENTGELFF.

The V gene is TRBV12-3 or TRBV12-4, the J gene TRBJ2-7, with TRBD1 matching over 9 bases. The J segment lost 6 bases and the V segment lost 6 bases, leaving 3 bases of the junction unmatched. This CDR3 comprises 12 residues. CDR3 sequence: CASSGQGPEQYF. The CDR3 DNA is TGTGCCAGCAGCGGACAGGGGCCCGAGCAGTACTTC.

This sequence joins TRBV7-3 and TRBJ1-3; D gene ambiguous. The V gene's germline CDR1 is SGHTA and CDR2 FQGTGA. The CDR3 consists of 16 residues. The germline V and J ends were trimmed by 5 bases and 0 bases, with 14 bases remaining between them. CDR3 DNA sequence: TGTGCCAGCAGCCCGGGGATCCTTAGCTCTGGAAACACCATATATTTT. Translating it yields CASSPGILSSGNTIYF.

This clone appeared a few times. This rearrangement joins TRBV5-4 to TRBJ1-4; 8 bases are shared with TRBD1. This CDR3 spans 15 amino acids. Trimming cost V 4 bases and J 5 bases; bases outside gene matches: 7. CDR1 SGHNT and CDR2 YYREEE come from the germline V gene (reference sequence). The CDR3 is CASSPQQGGNEKLFF. The CDR3 DNA reads TGTGCCAGCAGCCCTCAACAGGGGGGGAATGAAAAACTGTTTTTT.

The genes are TRBV6-1 and TRBJ1-5; D might be TRBD1 (6 bases). The ends were cut back, 1 base at V and 6 bases at J, with 16 bases in the middle. The CDR3 is made up of 16 amino acids. Germline V gives CDR1 MNHNS, CDR2 SASEGT. CDR3 protein: CASSEGSTGRSQPQHF. The CDR3 coding sequence is TGTGCCAGCAGTGAAGGAAGCACAGGGCGTAGTCAGCCCCAGCATTTT.

The DNA for the CDR3 is TGTGCCAGCAGCTTTGGACAGGGCCCTGGCTACACCTTC. The encoded protein is CASSFGQGPGYTF. The chain recombines TRBV7-7 with TRBJ1-2; 8 bases line up with TRBD1. V lost 3 bases, J lost 7 bases, and 4 bases stayed unmatched. Germline V CDR1 and CDR2: SSHAT, FNYEAQ (reference sequence). There are 13 residues in the CDR3.